This T cell receptor beta chain appears in the sequencing data of a study of coeliac disease. CDR3 length: 11 amino acids. The germline V gene encodes CDR1 DFQATT and CDR2 SNEGSKA (reference sequence). Trimming cost V 4 bases and J 7 bases, with 10 bases left between them. Method: immunoSEQ multiplex PCR; TCRdb's copy keeps in-frame clones and lacks some. The table has thousands of clones, around three quarters seen once. The sequencing sample was made of lymphocytes from the gut lamina propria. The origin of this receptor is a young man with celiac disease on a gluten-free diet. V gene TRBV20-1 combines with J gene TRBJ1-1; D remains ambiguous. This chain's CDR3 is CSAIGGIEAFF. CDR3 bases: TGCAGTGCTATTGGCGGGATTGAAGCTTTCTTT.